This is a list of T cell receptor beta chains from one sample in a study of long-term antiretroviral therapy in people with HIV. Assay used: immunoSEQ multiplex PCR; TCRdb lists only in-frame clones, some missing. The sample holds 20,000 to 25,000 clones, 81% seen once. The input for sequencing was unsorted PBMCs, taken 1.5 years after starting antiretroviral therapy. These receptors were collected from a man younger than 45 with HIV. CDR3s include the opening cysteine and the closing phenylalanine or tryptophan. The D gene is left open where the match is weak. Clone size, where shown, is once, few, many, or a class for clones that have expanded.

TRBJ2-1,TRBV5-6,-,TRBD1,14,TGTGCCAGCAGCCGGACAGGGCTGAGGGATGAGCAGTTCTTC,CASSRTGLRDEQFF
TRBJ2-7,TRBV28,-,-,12,TGTGCCAGCAGTCCCACGAGGGGTGAGCAGTACTTC,CASSPTRGEQYF
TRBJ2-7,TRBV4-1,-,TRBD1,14,TGCGCCAGCAGCCCTGGGACAGGCGGGTACGAGCAGTACTTC,CASSPGTGGYEQYF
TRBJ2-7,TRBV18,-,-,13,TGTGCCAGCTCACCCGTTGGTCTGTCCGAGCAGTACTTC,CASSPVGLSEQYF
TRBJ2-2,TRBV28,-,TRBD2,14,TGTGCCAGCAGTTTTGGCGGGAGGGCCGGGGAGCTGTTTTTT,CASSFGGRAGELFF
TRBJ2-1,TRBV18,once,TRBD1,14,TGTGCCAGCTCACCGGACACAGGGGGCAATGAGCAGTTCTTC,CASSPDTGGNEQFF
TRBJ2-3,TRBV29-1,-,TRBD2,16,TGCAGCGTTCACCTCGGTAGCGGGAGAGATGAGGATACGCAGTATTTT,CSVHLGSGRDEDTQYF
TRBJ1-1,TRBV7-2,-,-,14,TGTGCCAGCAGCCCCGGGGACGTGAACACTGAAGCTTTCTTT,CASSPGDVNTEAFF
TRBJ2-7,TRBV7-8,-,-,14,TGTGCCAGCAGCTCGGGGACGGATTCCTACGAGCAGTACTTC,CASSSGTDSYEQYF
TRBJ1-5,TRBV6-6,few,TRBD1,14,TGTGCCAGCAGCCCTACAGGGGGCAATCAGCCCCAGCATTTT,CASSPTGGNQPQHF
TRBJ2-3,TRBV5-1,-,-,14,TGCGCCAGCAGCTTGGATTTAGGGTCGGATACGCAGTATTTT,CASSLDLGSDTQYF
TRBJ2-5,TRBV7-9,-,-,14,TGTGCCAGCAGCTTACGGGGGTCCCAAGAGACCCAGTACTTC,CASSLRGSQETQYF
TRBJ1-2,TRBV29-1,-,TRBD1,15,TGCAGCGTTGATCAAACGGGACAGGGGAGATATGGCTACACCTTC,CSVDQTGQGRYGYTF
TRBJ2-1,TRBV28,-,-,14,TGTGCCAGCAGTGGAGAGACAGCCTACAATGAGCAGTTCTTC,CASSGETAYNEQFF
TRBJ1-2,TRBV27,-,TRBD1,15,TGTGCCAGCAGTCCAAGGACAGGCTTCTACTATGGCTACACCTTC,CASSPRTGFYYGYTF
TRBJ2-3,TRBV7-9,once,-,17,TGTGCCAGCAGCTTAGGACCGGGGGCCGTAATGACAGATACGCAGTATTTT,CASSLGPGAVMTDTQYF
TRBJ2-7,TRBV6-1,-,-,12,TGTGCCAGCAGTGCGACAGGACTTGAGCAGTACTTC,CASSATGLEQYF
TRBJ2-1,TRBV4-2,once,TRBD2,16,TGTGCCAGCAGCCAAGTGGGACTAGCGGGAGGCTATGAGCAGTTCTTC,CASSQVGLAGGYEQFF
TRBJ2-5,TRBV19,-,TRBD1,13,TGTGCCAGCCGGGACAGGGTCACAGAGACCCAGTACTTC,CASRDRVTETQYF
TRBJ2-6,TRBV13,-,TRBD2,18,TGTGCCAGCAGCCCTCGACTAGCGGGGGCTTCTGGGGCCAACGTCCTGACTTTC,CASSPRLAGASGANVLTF
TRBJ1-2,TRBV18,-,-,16,TGTGCCAGCTCACCGCTCGGGACGGATTTGCTCTATGGCTACACCTTC,CASSPLGTDLLYGYTF
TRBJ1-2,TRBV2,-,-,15,TGTGCCAGCAGTGAGGCAGGGACCCCTAACTATGGCTACACCTTC,CASSEAGTPNYGYTF
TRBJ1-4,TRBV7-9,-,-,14,TGTGCCAGCAGCTTATCTGCAACTAATGAAAAACTGTTTTTT,CASSLSATNEKLFF
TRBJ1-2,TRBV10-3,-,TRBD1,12,TGTGCCATGGGACAGGCTACTTACGGCTACACCTTC,CAMGQATYGYTF
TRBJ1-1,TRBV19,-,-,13,TGTGCCAGTAGTATTTTGTTGAACACTGAAGCTTTCTTT,CASSILLNTEAFF
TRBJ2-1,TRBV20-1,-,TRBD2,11,TGCAGTGTCCTAGCGGGGGTGTTACAGTTCTTC,CSVLAGVLQFF
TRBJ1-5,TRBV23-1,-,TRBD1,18,TGCGCCAGCAGTCAATCAAAGGGCGGAGGGGGCGGACTCCAGCCCCAGCATTTT,CASSQSKGGGGGLQPQHF
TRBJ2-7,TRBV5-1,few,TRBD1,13,TGCGCCAGCAGCCGCGGACAGGGGCAAGAGCAGTACTTC,CASSRGQGQEQYF
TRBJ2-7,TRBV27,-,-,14,TGTGCCAGCAGTTTAGTCGGGAGCACCTACGAGCAGTACTTC,CASSLVGSTYEQYF
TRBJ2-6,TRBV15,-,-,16,TGTGCCACCAGCAGAGATGGGACCTCTGGGGCCAACGTCCTGACTTTC,CATSRDGTSGANVLTF
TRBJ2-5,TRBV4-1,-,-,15,TGCGCCAGCAGCCAACCCTCGGGCCAAACGGAGACCCAGTACTTC,CASSQPSGQTETQYF
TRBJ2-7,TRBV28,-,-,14,TGTGCCAGCAGTTTATCAGGTCGGACCTACGAGCAGTACTTC,CASSLSGRTYEQYF
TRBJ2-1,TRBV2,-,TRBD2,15,TGTGCCAGCAGGGTCGAGACTAGCAGTTACAATGAGCAGTTCTTC,CASRVETSSYNEQFF
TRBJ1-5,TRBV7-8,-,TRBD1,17,TGTGCCAGCAGCTTTTATCCCAGGGGGCGAATGAATCAGCCCCAGCATTTT,CASSFYPRGRMNQPQHF
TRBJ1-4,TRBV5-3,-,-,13,TGTGCCAGAAGGTACCTACAGTGGAAAAAACTGTTTTTT,CARRYLQWKKLFF
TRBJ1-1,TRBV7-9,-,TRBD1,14,TGTGCCAGCAGCCTGTCGACAGGGGGCACTGAAGCTTTCTTT,CASSLSTGGTEAFF
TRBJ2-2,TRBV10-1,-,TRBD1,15,TGCGCCAGCAGTGAGTCCACAGGGGCGGCGTGGGAGCTGTTTTTT,CASSESTGAAWELFF
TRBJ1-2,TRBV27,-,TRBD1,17,TGTGCCAGCAGTTTATCTACCGGGACAGGGACCTTTTTTGGCTACACCTTC,CASSLSTGTGTFFGYTF
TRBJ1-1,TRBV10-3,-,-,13,TGTGCCATCAGTTTCGACGAGAACACTGAAGCTTTCTTT,CAISFDENTEAFF
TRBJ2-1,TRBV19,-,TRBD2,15,TGTGCCAGTAGTATACTAGCGGGGGAACACAATGAGCAGTTCTTC,CASSILAGEHNEQFF
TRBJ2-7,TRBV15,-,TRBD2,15,TGTGCCACCAGCAGAGCAGCTAGCGGAGCCTACGAGCAGTACTTC,CATSRAASGAYEQYF
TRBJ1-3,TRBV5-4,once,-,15,TGTGCCAGCAGCTCCTCCCTGGGGGGTGGAAACACCATATATTTT,CASSSSLGGGNTIYF
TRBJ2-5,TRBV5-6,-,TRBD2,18,TGTGCCAGCAGCGACGGGACTAGCGGTCCAGAGTACCAAGAGACCCAGTACTTC,CASSDGTSGPEYQETQYF
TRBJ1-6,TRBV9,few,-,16,TGTGCCAGCAGCGTAGAGGCTGGCTTCTATAATTCACCCCTCCACTTT,CASSVEAGFYNSPLHF
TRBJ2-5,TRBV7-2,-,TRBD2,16,TGTGCCAGCAGCTTAGACCTGGGGAGGGCGAAAGAGACCCAGTACTTC,CASSLDLGRAKETQYF
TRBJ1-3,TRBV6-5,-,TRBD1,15,TGTGCCAGCAGCCCCCAGACAGGGACTGGAAACACCATATATTTT,CASSPQTGTGNTIYF
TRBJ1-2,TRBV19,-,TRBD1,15,TGTGCCAGTAGTAGGGGAGACAGGGATGGCTATGGCTACACCTTC,CASSRGDRDGYGYTF
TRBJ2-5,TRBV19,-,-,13,TGTGCCAGTAGTATAGCCTTTAAAGAGACCCAGTACTTC,CASSIAFKETQYF
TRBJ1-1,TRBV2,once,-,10,TGTGCCAGCAGTGTGACAGTCCTTTACTTT,CASSVTVLYF
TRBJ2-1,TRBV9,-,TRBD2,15,TGTGCCAGCAGCTCTAGCGGCTCTACCTACAATGAGCAGTTCTTC,CASSSSGSTYNEQFF
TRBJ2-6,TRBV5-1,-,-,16,TGCGCCAGCAGCTCACAGAAATACTCTGGGGCCAACGTCCTGACTTTC,CASSSQKYSGANVLTF
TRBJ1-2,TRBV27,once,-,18,TGTGCCAGCAGTTTAGTATTCCCGTCTAGGGTAGCTAACTATGGCTACACCTTC,CASSLVFPSRVANYGYTF
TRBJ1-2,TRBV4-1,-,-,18,TGCGCCAGCAGCCAAGACAGAACAGGGAAAGGTGTGAACTATGGCTACACCTTC,CASSQDRTGKGVNYGYTF
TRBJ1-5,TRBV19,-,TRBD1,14,TGTGCCAGTAGCGAGGACAGGTTATATCAGCCCCAGCATTTT,CASSEDRLYQPQHF
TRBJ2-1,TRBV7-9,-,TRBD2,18,TGTGCCAGCAGCTTACCTAAAGGACTAGCGGGAGGGTACAATGAGCAGTTCTTC,CASSLPKGLAGGYNEQFF
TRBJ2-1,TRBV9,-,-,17,TGTGCCAGCAGCTTGGAGGCAGGGACCAGCTCCTACAATGAGCAGTTCTTC,CASSLEAGTSSYNEQFF
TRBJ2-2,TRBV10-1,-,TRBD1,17,TGCGCCAGCAGAAAAGACGCGTTACACCGACAGGGCGGGGAGCTGTTTTTT,CASRKDALHRQGGELFF
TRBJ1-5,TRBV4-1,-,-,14,TGCGCCAGCAGCCAAGAACCGGGCTTGGGGCCCCAGCATTTT,CASSQEPGLGPQHF
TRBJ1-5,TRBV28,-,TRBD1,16,TGTGCCACCTACTATCCGGGACAGGGGGCTGGTCAGCCCCAGCATTTT,CATYYPGQGAGQPQHF
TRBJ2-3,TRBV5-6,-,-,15,TGTGCCAGCAGCGTGCAAGGATATAGCACAGATACGCAGTATTTT,CASSVQGYSTDTQYF